The following is a T cell receptor beta chain sequence with its context. This clone's antigen is unknown. No qualities accompany the bases; no much larger clone lies one base away. In Seattle, one collaborating source enrolled patients while the infection was active and tracked those patients longitudinally over the course of disease. Collaborating institutions collected whole blood in K2EDTA tubes following their own protocols. For TCRbeta analysis, collaborators shipped samples as frozen whole blood, isolated PBMCs, or DNA extracted from either of those sample types. TCRbeta CDR3 regions were amplified from genomic DNA by means of the immunoSEQ Assay, a bias-controlled multiplex PCR. From the authors' description of their analysis: The number of nucleated cells in each sample was estimated by amplification of reference gene primers within the assay. To quantify the absolute abundance of each unique TCRbeta CDR3 rearrangement, sequence reads were collapsed and filtered. For each sample, productive Simpson clonality was calculated by taking the square root of Simpson's diversity index across productive rearrangements. What TCRdb holds here is the immuneACCESS table cut down to in-frame rearrangements. Part of the clones is not present; checked against another copy, under half of the missing clones reflect an unresolved V gene, and the others are unexplained. The V and J calls and clone size were taken over from that table, and D and trimming were inferred from the DNA. This sample has about half a million clones in its table, and roughly 89% of those were observed once. The ten top clones hold 0.9% of the sample.

The data belong to a study of blood T cell repertoires in COVID-19 (dated by TCRdb to about 2020). For context, the study as a whole: The collaborator samples originated in the United States, Italy and Spain and spanned the acute and convalescent phases of COVID-19. The samples were drawn from two sources: the first 160 participants of the ongoing ImmuneRACE study, and approximately 1,300 subjects contributed by 6 global collaborators. Where available, HLA class I and class II types were taken from metadata supplied by the sample provider and were not determined by assay-based typing. The repertoires were made available in a free public database intended to serve as a resource for research on the immune response to SARS-CoV-2. The dataset comprised deeply sampled blood TCRbeta repertoires from subjects exposed to, actively infected with, or recovered from COVID-19. The material from the prospective study consisted of cDNA or gDNA derived from T cells, B-cell-depleted T cells, or PBMCs. The sample metadata nearly always contained a de-identified subject ID, COVID-19 status, age in years and sex. Beyond this particular receptor, the publication reports: The amount of clinical and demographic metadata varied by source and participant and was provided uncurated.

This TCR came from a man between 18 and 35 years old with COVID-19, enrolled during active disease. Sequencing was carried out using peripheral blood.

The CDR3 corresponds to CASGSDRGGYTF. Read as DNA, the sequence is TGTGCTAGTGGTTCCGACAGGGGTGGCTACACCTTC. The sequence is built from TRBV12-5 and TRBJ1-2, and TRBD1 aligns with 8 junction nucleotides. The germline V gene specifies LGHNT as CDR1 and FRNRAP as CDR2. The cysteine opens and the phenylalanine closes a CDR3 of 12 amino acids. Only CDR3 DNA is held: 36 bases, read in frame from base 1. The germline V and J ends show losses of 4 bases and 7 bases respectively, and no gene match explains 2 bases of the junction.